Sequencing of this TCR beta chain was carried out in a study of T cells in Graves' hyperthyroidism and ophthalmopathy. The study, taken as a whole, reports: The model forecast ophthalmopathy, anticipating it by a median around 6.5 months before onset.

TCR beta CDR3 sequences were amplified from RNA transcripts. The study used the HTBI primer set for a first-round RT-PCR of the TCR CDR3. Each CDR3 protein is one row after TCRdb ran MiXCR on the multiplex PCR reads. The repertoire holds 500,000 to 750,000 distinct CDR3 sequences, with around 46% as singletons. The hyperthyroidism was newly diagnosed and had lasted under 2 months; the patients were aged 18 to 65. Regarding this clonotype: Its antigen is still unknown.

This CDR3 comprises 16 residues. In germline, CDR1 is SGHTA, CDR2 FQGTGA. The V and J ends lost 5 bases and 3 bases respectively, with 20 bases between them. The receptor comes from a woman younger than 35 with Graves' hyperthyroidism. Sequenced material: peripheral blood or thyroid tissue (not recorded which). The chain couples TRBV7-3 to TRBJ2-7; either TRBD1 or TRBD2 may fit D (6 bases each). CDR3 region: CASSPDTGGRVYEQYF. DNA for the CDR3: TGTGCCAGCAGCCCTGACACCGGGGGCAGGGTCTACGAGCAGTACTTC.